This T cell receptor (beta chain) was documented in a study of control samples from healthy donors and cancer patients. The protocol was immunoSEQ multiplex PCR, while the TCRdb copy is restricted to in-frame clones and leaves out a portion. The table has 130,000 to 150,000 clones, roughly 94% seen once. Material for sequencing was PBMCs. This TCR was recovered from a man in his fifties or sixties with colorectal cancer.

CDR3 nucleotide sequence: TGCGCCAGCAGCTTGGGAGGGGGAGAACAGCCCCAGCATTTT. It is translated as CASSLGGGEQPQHF. This sequence joins TRBV5-1 and TRBJ1-5, with D possibly matching TRBD1 (6 bases). This CDR3 is 14 amino acids long. CDR1 SGHRS and CDR2 YFSETQ come from the germline V gene. V gave up 0 bases and J gave up 7 bases, with 11 bases separating them.